The 8 T cell receptor beta chains presented below share a single source sample, sequenced in a study of cytomegalovirus exposure and HLA in healthy donors. 60 Vbeta and 13 Jbeta primers were used in PCR. Profiling relied on immunoSEQ multiplex PCR, and the TCRdb table lists in-frame clones only, not all of them. This table holds around 210,000 clones, more than 75% found once. Source material: PBMCs. These receptors all come from a girl under 10 years old in good health and CMV-seronegative.

The chain has TRBV30 and TRBJ2-5; TRBD1 aligns across 10 bases. The J segment lost 7 bases and the V segment lost 5 bases, leaving 10 bases of the junction unmatched. The CDR3 spans 14 residues. Germline values: CDR1 GTSNPN, CDR2 SVGIG (reference sequence). Written as DNA, the CDR3 is TGTGCCTGGGGGAAGGGACAGGGGAGTGGGACCCAGTACTTC. This translates into CAWGKGQGSGTQYF.

The rearrangement joins TRBV5-1 to TRBJ2-7; 7 positions match TRBD2. CDR1 and CDR2 (germline): SGHRS, YFSETQ. The CDR3 sequence is 14 residues long. V lost 4 bases to trimming and J lost 2 bases; unmatched junction nucleotides: 6. CDR3 in amino acids: CASSRGGPTYEQYF. CDR3 in DNA: TGCGCCAGCAGCCGCGGGGGTCCCACCTACGAGCAGTACTTC.

This clone was recorded only once. The chain has TRBV30 and TRBJ1-1; D remains unclear. The CDR3 runs 12 residues. The germline gives CDR1 GTSNPN, CDR2 SVGIG (reference sequence). V lost 4 bases and J lost 3, with 9 bases in between. CDR3: CAWKAPYTEAFF. In DNA form, the CDR3 reads TGTGCCTGGAAAGCCCCCTACACTGAAGCTTTCTTT.

This clone was counted once. This rearrangement joins TRBV5-6 to TRBJ1-6; no definite D call. The CDR3 has 16 residues. V dropped 0 bases and J dropped 10 bases, with 17 bases sitting between them. In germline, CDR1 is SGHDT, CDR2 YYEEEE. In DNA form, the CDR3 reads TGTGCCAGCAGCTTGGATGGCGGGTCAGCTCGGTCACCCCTCCACTTT. It yields the protein CASSLDGGSARSPLHF.

The chain couples TRBV19 to TRBJ2-1; the match to TRBD1 covers 9 bases. The CDR3 spans 16 residues. Germline trimming cut 6 bases from V and 4 bases from J; bases unmatched to any gene: 10. Per the germline V gene, CDR1 is LNHDA and CDR2 is SQIVND (reference sequence). CDR3 DNA: TGTGCCAGTAGCCTACCCGGGACAGGGATTTACAATGAGCAGTTCTTC. Translated: CASSLPGTGIYNEQFF.

The chain links TRBV5-1 to TRBJ1-3; D uncertain. Germline loops: CDR1 SGHRS, CDR2 YFSETQ. The CDR3 totals 14 residues. V was shortened by 2 bases and J by 0 bases, with 6 bases between the two germline ends. DNA for the CDR3: TGCGCCAGCAGCTTAAGCAACTCTGGAAACACCATATATTTT. Encoded protein: CASSLSNSGNTIYF.

The genes are TRBV6-1 and TRBJ1-2, with 8 bases lining up with TRBD1. Germline values: CDR1 MNHNS, CDR2 SASEGT. With V trimmed by 2 bases and J by 5 bases, 7 bases remained unmatched. This CDR3 has 15 residues. Here the CDR3 DNA reads TGTGCCAGCAGTGAATCAATCACAGGGGGTTATGGCTACACCTTC. Translation gives CASSESITGGYGYTF.

This rearrangement joins TRBV25-1 to TRBJ2-2, with D possibly being TRBD2 (5 bases). Trimming took off 4 bases at V and 4 bases at J, with 16 bases between the two ends. Per the germline V gene, CDR1 is MGHDK and CDR2 is SYGVNS. The CDR3 extends over 16 amino acids. The CDR3 nucleotides read TGTGCCAGCAGTGGGGAGAACCCCTACCCCACCGGGGAGCTGTTTTTT. Encoded protein: CASSGENPYPTGELFF.